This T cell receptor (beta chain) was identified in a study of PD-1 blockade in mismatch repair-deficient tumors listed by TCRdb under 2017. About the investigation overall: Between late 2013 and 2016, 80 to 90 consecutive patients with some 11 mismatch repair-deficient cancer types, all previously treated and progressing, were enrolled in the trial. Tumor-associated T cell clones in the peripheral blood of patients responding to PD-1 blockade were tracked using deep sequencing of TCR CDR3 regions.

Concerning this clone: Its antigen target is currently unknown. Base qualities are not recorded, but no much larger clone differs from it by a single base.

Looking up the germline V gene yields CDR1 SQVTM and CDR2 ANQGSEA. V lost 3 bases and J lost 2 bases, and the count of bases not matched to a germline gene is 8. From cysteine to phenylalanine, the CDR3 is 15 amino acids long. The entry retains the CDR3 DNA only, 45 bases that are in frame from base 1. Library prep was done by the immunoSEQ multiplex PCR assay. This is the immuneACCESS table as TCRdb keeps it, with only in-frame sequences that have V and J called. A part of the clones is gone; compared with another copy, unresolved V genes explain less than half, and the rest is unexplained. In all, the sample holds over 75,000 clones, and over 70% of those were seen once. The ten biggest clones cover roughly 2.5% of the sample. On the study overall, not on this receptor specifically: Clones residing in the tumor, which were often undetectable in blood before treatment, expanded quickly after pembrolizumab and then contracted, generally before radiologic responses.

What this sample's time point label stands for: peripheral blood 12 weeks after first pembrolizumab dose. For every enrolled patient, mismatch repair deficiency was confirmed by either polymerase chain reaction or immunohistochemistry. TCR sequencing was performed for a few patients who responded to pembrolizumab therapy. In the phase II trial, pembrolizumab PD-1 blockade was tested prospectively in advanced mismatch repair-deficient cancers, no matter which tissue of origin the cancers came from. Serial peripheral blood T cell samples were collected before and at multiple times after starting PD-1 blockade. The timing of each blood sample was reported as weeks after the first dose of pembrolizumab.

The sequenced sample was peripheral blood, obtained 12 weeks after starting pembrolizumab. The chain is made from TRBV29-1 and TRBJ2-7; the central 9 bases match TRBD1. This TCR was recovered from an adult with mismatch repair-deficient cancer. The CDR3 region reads CSVDLGTGSTYEQYF. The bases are TGCAGCGTTGATTTAGGGACAGGGTCCACCTACGAGCAGTACTTC.